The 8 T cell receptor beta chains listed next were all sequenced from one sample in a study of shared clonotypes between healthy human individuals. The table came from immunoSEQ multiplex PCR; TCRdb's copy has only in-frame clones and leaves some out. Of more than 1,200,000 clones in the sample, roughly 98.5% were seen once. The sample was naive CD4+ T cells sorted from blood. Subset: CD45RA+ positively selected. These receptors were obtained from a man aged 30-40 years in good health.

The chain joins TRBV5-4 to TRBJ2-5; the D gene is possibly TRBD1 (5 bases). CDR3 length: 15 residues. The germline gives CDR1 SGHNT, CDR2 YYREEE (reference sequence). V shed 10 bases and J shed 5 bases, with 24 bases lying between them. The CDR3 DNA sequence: TGTGCCTTTTCACCCCCCGCAGGGAAACCGGAGACCCAGTACTTC. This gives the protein CAFSPPAGKPETQYF.

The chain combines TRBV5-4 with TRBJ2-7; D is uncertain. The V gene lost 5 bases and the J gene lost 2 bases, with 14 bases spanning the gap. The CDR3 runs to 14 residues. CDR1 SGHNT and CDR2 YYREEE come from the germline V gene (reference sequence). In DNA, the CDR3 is TGTGCCAGCAGAGACCCGGGCAGTACCTACGAGCAGTACTTC. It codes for CASRDPGSTYEQYF.

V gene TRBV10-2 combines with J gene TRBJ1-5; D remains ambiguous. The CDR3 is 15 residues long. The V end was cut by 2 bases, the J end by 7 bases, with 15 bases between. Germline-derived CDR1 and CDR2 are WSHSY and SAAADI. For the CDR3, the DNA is TGCGCCAGCAGTGAGAGACAAGGGATGAACCAGCCCCAGCATTTT. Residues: CASSERQGMNQPQHF.

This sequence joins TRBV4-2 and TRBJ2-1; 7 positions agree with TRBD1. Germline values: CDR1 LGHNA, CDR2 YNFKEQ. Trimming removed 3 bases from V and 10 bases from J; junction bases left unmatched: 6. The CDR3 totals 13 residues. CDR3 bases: TGTGCCAGCAGCCAGGACAGGCCAAGAGAGCAGTTCTTC. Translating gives CASSQDRPREQFF.

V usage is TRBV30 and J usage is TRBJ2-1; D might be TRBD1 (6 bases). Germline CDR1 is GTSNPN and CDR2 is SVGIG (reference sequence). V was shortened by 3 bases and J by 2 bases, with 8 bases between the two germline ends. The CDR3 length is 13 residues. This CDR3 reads CAWRQGPYNEQFF. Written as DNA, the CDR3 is TGTGCCTGGAGACAGGGTCCCTACAATGAGCAGTTCTTC.

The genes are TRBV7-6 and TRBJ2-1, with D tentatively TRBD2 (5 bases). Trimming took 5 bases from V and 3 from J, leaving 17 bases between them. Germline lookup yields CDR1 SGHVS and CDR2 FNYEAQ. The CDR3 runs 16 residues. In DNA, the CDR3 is TGTGCCAGCAGCCTCCGGGATCCCCCCTACTACAATGAGCAGTTCTTC. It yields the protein CASSLRDPPYYNEQFF.

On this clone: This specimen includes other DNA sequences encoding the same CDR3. The CDR3: CASSSGQGTYEQYF. The CDR3 DNA sequence: TGCGCCAGCAGCTCCGGACAGGGAACCTACGAGCAGTACTTC. The V and J genes are TRBV5-1 and TRBJ2-7; 8 nucleotides match TRBD1. Germline CDR1 reads SGHRS; CDR2 reads YFSETQ. Trimming removed 3 bases from V and 2 bases from J; junction bases left unmatched: 4. The CDR3 spans 14 residues.

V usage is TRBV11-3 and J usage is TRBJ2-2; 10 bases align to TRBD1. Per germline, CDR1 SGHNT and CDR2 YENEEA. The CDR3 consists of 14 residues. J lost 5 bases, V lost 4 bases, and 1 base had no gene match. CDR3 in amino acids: CASSSGQGTGELFF. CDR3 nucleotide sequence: TGTGCCAGCAGCTCGGGACAGGGGACCGGGGAGCTGTTTTTT.